The 22 T cell receptor beta chains below all came from one sample that was sequenced in a study of T cell repertoires in cytomegalovirus infection. From the reads, TCRdb called clonotypes with MiXCR, one entry per CDR3 protein. This sample carries around 210,000 distinct CDR3 sequences, 5% to 8.5% of them seen once, and the ten largest clones take around 6.9%. Sequenced material: PBMCs. The source of these receptors is a human donor in good health (CMV status not recorded). Some clones in this sample may be carry-over from other donors' samples.

At least ten counts were recorded for this clonotype. The J gene is TRBJ2-7, the V gene TRBV7-9; 7 nucleotides match TRBD1. The V gene end was trimmed by 4 bases and the J gene end by 3 bases; junction bases not matched to a gene: 3. CDR3 length: 13 residues. Germline CDR1 and CDR2: SEHNR and FQNEAQ (reference sequence). The CDR3: CASSSQGFYEQYF. The CDR3 nucleotides are TGTGCCAGCAGCTCACAGGGGTTCTACGAGCAGTACTTC.

This clonotype appeared many times. The chain couples TRBV19 to TRBJ1-1, with 7 bases identical to TRBD1. Germline V gene data show CDR1 as LNHDA and CDR2 as SQIVND (reference sequence). Trimming took 7 bases from V and 0 from J; bases not matched to a gene: 8. The CDR3 sequence is 15 residues long. CDR3 sequence: CASNTRGTVNTEAFF. The CDR3, as DNA: TGTGCCAGTAATACAAGGGGGACAGTGAACACTGAAGCTTTCTTT.

This clonotype appeared many times. V is TRBV29-1 and J is TRBJ2-3, with D possibly TRBD2 on 5 matching bases. The CDR3 runs 15 residues. Germline CDR1 SQVTM, CDR2 ANQGSEA. Trimming left V 4 bases short and J 4 bases short, with 18 bases between. This chain's CDR3 is CSVVGGRSGPDTQYF. CDR3 sequence (DNA): TGCAGCGTTGTAGGCGGACGAAGCGGCCCAGATACGCAGTATTTT.

There are many counts of this clonotype. The chain recombines TRBV24-1 with TRBJ2-2; perhaps TRBD1 as D (5 bases). There are 16 residues in the CDR3. The ends were cut back, 5 bases at V and 1 base at J, with 13 bases in the middle. Germline V gene sequence: CDR1 KGHDR, CDR2 SFDVKD. This CDR3 is CATSAQKGKNTGELFF. Here the CDR3 DNA reads TGTGCCACCAGTGCCCAGAAGGGGAAGAACACCGGGGAGCTGTTTTTT.

This clonotype was detected ten times or more. This sequence joins TRBV9 and TRBJ2-1; 9 bases are a match to TRBD1. The ends lost 4 bases at V and 7 bases at J; junction bases unmatched: 12. Looked up from germline, CDR1 is SGDLS and CDR2 is YYNGEE. CDR3 size: 16 residues. The CDR3 spells CASSYTLRQGVNEQFF. The CDR3 coding sequence is TGTGCCAGCAGCTATACCCTCCGACAGGGGGTTAATGAGCAGTTCTTC.

The chain is built from TRBV10-2 and TRBJ1-2; TRBD1 agrees at 10 bases. From germline, CDR1 is WSHSY and CDR2 SAAADI. V was pared by 3 bases and J by 4 bases, with 5 bases of the junction left unmatched. This CDR3 has 15 amino acids. The CDR3 bases are TGCGCCAGCAGTGAAGGGACAGGGGATGTCTATGGCTACACCTTC. Encoded protein: CASSEGTGDVYGYTF.

This clonotype has at least ten counts. This chain links TRBV20-1 with TRBJ1-1; D not certain. This CDR3 has 14 amino acids. The germline gives CDR1 DFQATT, CDR2 SNEGSKA (reference sequence). Deletions cut 3 bases from V and 1 base from J, with 12 bases between. CDR3 residues: CSASLSTWNTEAFF. In nucleotides, the CDR3 is TGCAGTGCTAGTTTGTCCACCTGGAACACTGAAGCTTTCTTT.

Only a few counts were recorded for this clonotype. In DNA, the CDR3 is TGTGCCAGCAGTGAAGTAGCAGGGAGGCAGTACTTC. Translated: CASSEVAGRQYF. The chain combines TRBV2 with TRBJ2-7, with D possibly being TRBD1 or TRBD2 (5 bases each). V lost 1 base, J lost 9 bases, and 10 bases lay in between. The CDR3 sequence is 12 residues long. Per the germline V gene, CDR1 is SNHLY and CDR2 is FYNNEI.

This clonotype was detected many times. The chain joins TRBV7-2 to TRBJ1-4; D unresolved. Trimming took 3 bases from V and 6 from J, leaving 5 bases between them. The CDR3 is 12 amino acids. Germline CDR1 is SGHTA and CDR2 is FQGNSA. The CDR3 DNA is TGTGCCAGCAGCTTCTTTGATGAAAAACTGTTTTTT. This codes for CASSFFDEKLFF.

There are many counts of this clonotype. V is TRBV25-1 and J is TRBJ2-1; D is ambiguous. Trimming removed 3 bases at V and 12 bases at J, with 9 bases between. The germline V gene encodes CDR1 MGHDK and CDR2 SYGVNS. This CDR3 spans 11 amino acids. The chain's CDR3 is CASSDYGVQFF. As DNA, the CDR3 is TGTGCCAGCAGTGACTACGGCGTGCAGTTCTTC.

This clonotype showed up many times. The junction differs from germline at one of its ends, possibly a read error. The rearrangement links TRBV7-2 to TRBJ1-1, with D possibly matching TRBD1 (6 bases). Germline V CDR1 and CDR2: SGHTA, FQGNSA. This CDR3 is built from 14 residues. The CDR3 region is CASSLPRQASEAFF. The CDR3 nucleotides read TGTGCCAGCAGCTTACCTCGACAGGCCTCTGAGGCTTTCTTT.

In this sample, this clonotype turned up a few times. The rearrangement joins TRBV2 to TRBJ2-1, with D possibly matching TRBD2 (6 bases). Germline values: CDR1 SNHLY, CDR2 FYNNEI. The CDR3 sequence is 14 residues long. V shed 2 bases and J shed 6 bases, with 11 bases lying between them. DNA for the CDR3: TGTGCCAGCAGTGAACTAGCGAACCGCAATGAGCAGTTCTTC. Its translation is CASSELANRNEQFF.

This clonotype was seen ten or more times. V is TRBV6-2 or TRBV6-3 and J is TRBJ1-3, with D hard to call. The CDR3 runs 14 residues. CDR1 is MNHEY and CDR2 is SVGEGT in the germline V gene. Trimming left V 7 bases short and J 4 bases short, with 14 bases between. The CDR3 protein is CASIRIRNGNTIYF. CDR3 sequence (DNA): TGTGCCAGCATCCGGATAAGGAACGGAAACACCATATATTTT.

This clonotype was seen ten or more times. The rearrangement uses TRBV6-1 and TRBJ2-2, with 11 nucleotides matching TRBD1. CDR1 is MNHNS and CDR2 is SASEGT in the germline V gene. The CDR3 length is 16 residues. Trimming at V came to 7 bases and at J to 0 bases, leaving 4 bases not matched to a gene. The CDR3 sequence is CASTWTGGANTGELFF. DNA for the CDR3: TGTGCCAGCACCTGGACAGGGGGCGCGAACACCGGGGAGCTGTTTTTT.

The sample holds many counts of this clonotype. The CDR3 reads CASARGSQNSGANVLTF. For the CDR3, the DNA is TGTGCCAGCGCCCGGGGTTCTCAAAACTCTGGGGCCAACGTCCTGACTTTC. The V and J genes are TRBV19 and TRBJ2-6; weak D call: TRBD2 (5 bases). CDR3 length equals 17 residues. Trimming cost V 9 bases and J 0 bases, with 18 bases left between them. From germline, CDR1 is LNHDA and CDR2 SQIVND (reference sequence).

V gene TRBV7-8 combines with J gene TRBJ2-5; D tentatively reads TRBD1 or TRBD2 (5 bases each). Per the germline V gene, CDR1 is SGHVS and CDR2 is FQNEAQ. The CDR3 sequence is 16 residues long. V dropped 0 bases and J dropped 0 bases, with 11 bases sitting between them. The CDR3 nucleotides read TGTGCCAGCAGCTTAGCCCGGGGACCTAACCAAGAGACCCAGTACTTC. Residues: CASSLARGPNQETQYF.

At least ten counts were recorded for this clonotype. This rearrangement joins TRBV20-1 to TRBJ1-6; 9 nucleotides line up with TRBD1. This CDR3 is built from 15 residues. Germline lookup yields CDR1 DFQATT and CDR2 SNEGSKA (reference sequence). Trimming took 2 bases from V and 7 from J; bases not matched to a gene: 6. CDR3 region: CSARPIGQGNSPLHF. CDR3 nucleotides: TGCAGTGCTAGACCCATAGGACAGGGGAATTCACCCCTCCACTTT.

This clonotype was counted at least ten times. The rearrangement links TRBV20-1 to TRBJ1-2, with 9 bases fitting TRBD1. Germline V gives CDR1 DFQATT, CDR2 SNEGSKA (reference sequence). This CDR3 contains 13 residues. V lost 4 bases, J lost 2 bases, and 2 bases stayed unmatched. CDR3 protein: CSAIGQGNYGYTF. The CDR3 nucleotides are TGCAGTGCTATCGGACAGGGGAACTATGGCTACACCTTC.

This clonotype was counted between two and nine times. In DNA, the CDR3 is TGCAGCGCCCTGCGGACGGGATCAGAGACCCAGTACTTC. Its protein product is CSALRTGSETQYF. V is TRBV29-1 and J is TRBJ2-5, with a tentative D call TRBD2 (5 bases). The CDR3 has 13 residues. V shed 7 bases and J shed 4 bases, with 16 bases lying between them. Looked up from germline, CDR1 is SQVTM and CDR2 is ANQGSEA.

A few counts support this clonotype. The V call is TRBV14, the J call TRBJ1-1, with a tentative D call TRBD1 (6 bases). The CDR3 extends over 16 amino acids. The V and J ends lost 2 bases and 3 bases respectively, with 16 bases between them. Germline V lookup: CDR1 SGHDN, CDR2 FVKESK. The CDR3 region is CASSQSWGAVHTEAFF. CDR3 nucleotides: TGTGCCAGCAGCCAATCGTGGGGGGCCGTTCACACTGAAGCTTTCTTT.

This clonotype was observed at least ten times. The chain combines TRBV7-9 with TRBJ1-6; a weak D match, TRBD1 (6 bases). CDR1 is SEHNR and CDR2 is FQNEAQ in the germline V gene (reference sequence). The CDR3 extends over 14 amino acids. V was shortened by 0 bases and J by 14 bases, with 14 bases between the two germline ends. CDR3 DNA: TGTGCCAGCAGCTTAGCGACAGGACTCCTGACCCTCCACTTT. Protein: CASSLATGLLTLHF.

The CDR3 is CSAPDSGGPLGTQYF. CDR3 DNA sequence: TGCAGTGCTCCCGACAGCGGGGGGCCCCTAGGGACCCAGTACTTC. V and J are TRBV20-1 and TRBJ2-5, with 9 positions matching TRBD2. The CDR3 runs 15 residues. Germline V gene data show CDR1 as DFQATT and CDR2 as SNEGSKA (reference sequence). J gave up 7 bases and V 5 bases, and 14 bases lay outside the gene matches.